This T cell receptor beta chain was recorded in a study (dated by TCRdb to about 2017). Background for the entire study: Human CD8+ TCR repertoires recognizing immunodominant viral antigens were characterized by means of sequence and structural analyses.

General study outcomes and caveats: The CD8+ TCR repertoires specific to different immunodominant viral antigens were reported to be highly diverse and distinct from one another.

The sequencer was an Illumina HiSeq 2500. TCRdb took the public reads, trimmed them with fastp at Q25, ran MiXCR for clone calling and kept in-frame beta chains. CDR3 protein duplicates are merged, each entry listing the most common genes and DNA. The sample table records fewer than 2,000 distinct CDR3 sequences; around a quarter of these occur just once. Approximately 6% of the sample goes to the ten largest clones. To note about this clonotype: Its antigen target is currently unknown. The record has no base qualities; no much larger clone is one base away.

The germline V gene provides CDR1 KGHDR and CDR2 SFDVKD. From the cysteine up to the phenylalanine, the CDR3 has a length of 13 residues. The retained sequence is limited to the CDR3, 39 bases, with the frame set at the first base. The trim is 5 bases for V and 7 bases for J, with a gap of 14 bases between the germline ends. In this chain, TRBV24-1 is recombined with TRBJ2-7; the D call could be TRBD1 or TRBD2, with each sharing 6 bases. The sample comprised CD8+ T cells (not recorded whether cultured). This sequence originates from a female donor. The nucleotide sequence reads as follows: TGTGCCACCAGTGGTCGCCTAGGGGGGGAGCAGTACTTC. This sequence encodes CATSGRLGGEQYF.